This TCR beta chain was sequenced in a study of blood T cells in healthy people across ages. A J-beta primer mix and a sample-barcoded 5' primer were used in a second PCR of about 7 to 12 cycles. Each cDNA molecule carried a tag from a template-switch adaptor that contained 12 random nucleotides. TCRdb used MiXCR to reprocess the 5' RACE reads, holding one entry per CDR3 protein. This sample has 1.5 million to 2 million distinct CDR3 sequences, with almost 35% found just once. This clonotype was seen a handful of times. This CDR3 is 14 amino acids long. CDR1 and CDR2 from the germline V gene are MNHEY and SMNVEV (reference sequence). V shed 4 bases and J shed 1 base, with 9 bases lying between them.

Sequences were obtained from blood. The chain combines TRBV27 with TRBJ2-3, with D possibly matching TRBD1 (5 bases). The receptor's source is a woman under 40 in good health. The DNA of the CDR3 is TGTGCCAGCAGTTCCCTCAGGGGCACAGATACGCAGTATTTT. Its translation is CASSSLRGTDTQYF.